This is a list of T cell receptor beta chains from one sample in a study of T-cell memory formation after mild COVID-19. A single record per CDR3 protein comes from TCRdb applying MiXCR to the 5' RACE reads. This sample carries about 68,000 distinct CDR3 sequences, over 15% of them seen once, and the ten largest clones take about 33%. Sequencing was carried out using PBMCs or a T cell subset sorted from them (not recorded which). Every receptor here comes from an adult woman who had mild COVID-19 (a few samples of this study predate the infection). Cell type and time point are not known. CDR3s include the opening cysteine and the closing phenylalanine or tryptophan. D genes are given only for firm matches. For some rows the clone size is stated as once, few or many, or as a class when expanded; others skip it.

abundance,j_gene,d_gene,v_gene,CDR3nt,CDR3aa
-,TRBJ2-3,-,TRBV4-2,TGTGCCAGCAGCCCCCGGGACCCGGCCACAGATACGCAGTATTTT,CASSPRDPATDTQYF
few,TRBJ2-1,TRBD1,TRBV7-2,TGTGCCAGCAGCTCACAGGGGGCCTACAATGAGCAGTTCTTC,CASSSQGAYNEQFF
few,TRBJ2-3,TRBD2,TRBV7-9,TGTGCCAGCAGCCTTACTAGCGGGGTTCGTCGGGATACGCAGTATTTT,CASSLTSGVRRDTQYF
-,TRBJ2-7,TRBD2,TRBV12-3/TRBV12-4,TGTGCCAGCAGTGTCGTAGCGGGGGGGCCGCATTACGAGCAGTACTTC,CASSVVAGGPHYEQYF
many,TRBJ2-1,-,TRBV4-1,TGCGCCAGCAGCCAAGAGGGGAATGAGCAGTTCTTC,CASSQEGNEQFF
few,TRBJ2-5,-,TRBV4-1,TGCGCCAGCAGCCATTTGCGGGTGTCGGAGACCCAGTACTTC,CASSHLRVSETQYF
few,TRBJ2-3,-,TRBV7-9,TGTGCCGGCCAAACTAGGGGTATCACAGATACGCAGTATTTT,CAGQTRGITDTQYF
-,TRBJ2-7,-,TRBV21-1,TGTGCCAGCAGAGGAACAGCCCCGTACTACGAGCAGTACTTC,CASRGTAPYYEQYF
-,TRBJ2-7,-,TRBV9,TGTGCCAGCAGCGTAGTATCAGGGAGCAGCTACGAGCAGTACTTC,CASSVVSGSSYEQYF
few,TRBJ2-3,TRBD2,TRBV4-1,TGCGCCAGCAGCCAGACTAGCGTCACAGATACGCAGTATTTT,CASSQTSVTDTQYF